The 7 T cell receptor beta chains below come from one sample, sequenced in a study of cytomegalovirus exposure and HLA in healthy donors listed by TCRdb under 2017. Library construction relied on the immunoSEQ multiplex PCR assay. For the multiplex PCR, a mixture combining 60 forward primers for TCR Vbeta segments and 13 reverse primers for TCR Jbeta segments was used. What TCRdb holds here is the immuneACCESS table cut down to in-frame rearrangements. Part of the clones is not present; checked against another copy, under half of the missing clones reflect an unresolved V gene, and the others are unexplained. This sample lists fewer than 250,000 clones; more than 60% were detected once. The top ten hold roughly 2% of the sample. The source material was PBMCs. The receptors stem from a woman aged 30 to 39 in good health and CMV-seropositive.

V usage is TRBV28 and J usage is TRBJ2-7, with D unresolved. In germline, CDR1 is MDHEN, CDR2 SYDVKM. The CDR3 sequence is 13 residues long. The V and J ends lost 6 bases and 0 bases respectively, with 9 bases between them. The CDR3 here is CASRQSPSYEQYF. CDR3 bases: TGTGCCAGCAGACAGTCTCCCTCCTACGAGCAGTACTTC. Variable domain in full (rest from reference TRBV28 and TRBJ2-7): DVKVTQSSRYLVKRTGEKVFLECVQDMDHENMFWYRQDPGLGLRLIYFSYDVKMKEKGDIPEGYSVSREKKERFSLILESASTNQTSMYLCASRQSPSYEQYFGPGTRLTVT.

The CDR3 spells CASTGLAGPTTEQYF. The CDR3 DNA sequence: TGTGCCAGCACAGGACTAGCGGGACCCACAACCGAGCAGTACTTC. The chain is built from TRBV2 and TRBJ2-7, with TRBD2 matching 12 bases. V shed 7 bases and J 6 bases; nucleotides not matched to a gene: 10. The V gene's germline CDR1 is SNHLY and CDR2 FYNNEI. This CDR3 is built from 15 residues.

The chain carries TRBV5-1 and TRBJ2-6; 8 nucleotides agree with TRBD1. The CDR3 consists of 16 residues. V lost 4 bases and J lost 2; bases outside the gene matches: 5. Germline CDR1 is SGHRS and CDR2 is YFSETQ. CDR3: CASSVRTGTGANVLTF. The DNA of the CDR3 is TGCGCCAGCAGCGTGAGGACAGGGACTGGGGCCAACGTCCTGACTTTC. Based on the CDR3 plus reference TRBV5-1 and TRBJ2-6, the full variable domain is KAGVTQTPRYLIKTRGQQVTLSCSPISGHRSVSWYQQTPGQGLQFLFEYFSETQRNKGNFPGRFSGRQFSNSRSEMNVSTLELGDSALYLCASSVRTGTGANVLTFGAGSRLTVL.

The gene calls are TRBV18 and TRBJ2-7; 14 bases fit TRBD2. The germline CDR1 and CDR2 sequences are KGHSH and LQKENI. The CDR3 extends over 16 amino acids. After removal of 3 bases from V and 3 bases from J, the junction contained 4 bases not matched to a gene. The CDR3 is CASSPRTSGGFYEQYF. For the CDR3, the DNA is TGTGCCAGCTCACCTCGGACTAGCGGGGGGTTCTACGAGCAGTACTTC.

This chain uses TRBV28 with TRBJ1-5, with TRBD1 matching over 8 bases. J lost 5 bases, V lost 3 bases, and 6 bases had no gene match. The length of the CDR3 is 15 residues. CDR1 and CDR2 (germline): MDHEN, SYDVKM. This CDR3 is CASSLIQTGDQPQHF. DNA for the CDR3: TGTGCCAGCAGTTTGATCCAGACAGGGGATCAGCCCCAGCATTTT.

The chain joins TRBV10-3 to TRBJ2-7; D is unresolved. In germline, CDR1 is ENHRY, CDR2 SYGVKD. V gave up 2 bases and J gave up 3 bases, with 2 bases separating them. The CDR3 is 11 amino acids. The CDR3 DNA is TGTGCCATCAGTGAGCACTACGAGCAGTACTTC. It yields the protein CAISEHYEQYF.

CDR3 protein: CASGLAATYEQYF. The CDR3, as DNA: TGTGCCAGCGGACTAGCGGCCACCTACGAGCAGTACTTC. This sequence joins TRBV7-9 and TRBJ2-7, with TRBD2 identical over 10 bases. The germline V gene encodes CDR1 SEHNR and CDR2 FQNEAQ (reference sequence). J gave up 2 bases and V 8 bases, and 3 bases lay outside the gene matches. The CDR3 sequence is 13 residues long.